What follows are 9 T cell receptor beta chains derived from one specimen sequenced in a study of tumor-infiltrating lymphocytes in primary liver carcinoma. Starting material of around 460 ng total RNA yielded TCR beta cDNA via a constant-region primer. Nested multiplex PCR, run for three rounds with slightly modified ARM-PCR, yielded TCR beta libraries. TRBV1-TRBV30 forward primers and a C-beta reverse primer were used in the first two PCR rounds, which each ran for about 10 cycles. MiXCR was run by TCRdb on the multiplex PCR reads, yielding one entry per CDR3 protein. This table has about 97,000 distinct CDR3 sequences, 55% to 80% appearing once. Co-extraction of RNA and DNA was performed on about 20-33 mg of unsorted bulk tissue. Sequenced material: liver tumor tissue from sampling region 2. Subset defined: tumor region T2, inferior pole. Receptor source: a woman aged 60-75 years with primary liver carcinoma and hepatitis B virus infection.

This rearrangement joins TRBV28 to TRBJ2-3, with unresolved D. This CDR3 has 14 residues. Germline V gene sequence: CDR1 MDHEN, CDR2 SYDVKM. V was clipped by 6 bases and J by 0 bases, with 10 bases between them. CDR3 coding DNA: TGTGCCAGCAGCCCCCCCGGGAGCACAGATACGCAGTATTTT. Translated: CASSPPGSTDTQYF.

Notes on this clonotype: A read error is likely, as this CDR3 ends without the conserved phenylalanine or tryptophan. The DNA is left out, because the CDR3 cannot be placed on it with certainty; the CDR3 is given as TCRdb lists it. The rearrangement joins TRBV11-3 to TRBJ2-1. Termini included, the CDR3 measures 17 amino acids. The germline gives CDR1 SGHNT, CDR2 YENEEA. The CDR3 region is CASSLGLGEWGVDEQLS.

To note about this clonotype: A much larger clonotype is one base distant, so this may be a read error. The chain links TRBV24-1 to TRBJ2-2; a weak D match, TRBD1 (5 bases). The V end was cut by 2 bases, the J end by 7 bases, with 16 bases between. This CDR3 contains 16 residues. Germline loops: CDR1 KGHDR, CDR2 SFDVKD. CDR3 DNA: TGTGCCACCAGTGATTCCCCAGGACAAAAGATCGGGGAGCTGTTTTTT. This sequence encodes CATSDSPGQKIGELFF.

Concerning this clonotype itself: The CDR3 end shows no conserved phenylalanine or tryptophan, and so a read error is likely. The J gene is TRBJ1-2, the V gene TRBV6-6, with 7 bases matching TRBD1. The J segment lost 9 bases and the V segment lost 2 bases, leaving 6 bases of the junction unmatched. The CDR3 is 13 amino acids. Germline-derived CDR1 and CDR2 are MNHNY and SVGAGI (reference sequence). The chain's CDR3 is CASSYGNRGSYTL. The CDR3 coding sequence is TGTGCCAGCAGTTACGGGAACAGGGGCAGCTACACCCTC.

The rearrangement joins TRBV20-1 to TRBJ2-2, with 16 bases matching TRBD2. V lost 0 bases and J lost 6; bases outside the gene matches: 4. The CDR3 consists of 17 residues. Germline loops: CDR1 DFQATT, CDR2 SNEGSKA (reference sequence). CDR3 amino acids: CSARDIGTSGRAGELFF. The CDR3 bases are TGCAGTGCTAGAGATATCGGGACTAGCGGGAGGGCCGGGGAGCTGTTTTTT.

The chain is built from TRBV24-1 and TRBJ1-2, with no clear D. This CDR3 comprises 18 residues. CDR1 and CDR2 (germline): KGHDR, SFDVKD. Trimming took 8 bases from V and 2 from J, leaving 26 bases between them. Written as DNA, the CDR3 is TGTGCCACCAATGTAGTCCGTTGGGCCCAAACCTGGAACTATGGCTACACCTTC. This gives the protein CATNVVRWAQTWNYGYTF.

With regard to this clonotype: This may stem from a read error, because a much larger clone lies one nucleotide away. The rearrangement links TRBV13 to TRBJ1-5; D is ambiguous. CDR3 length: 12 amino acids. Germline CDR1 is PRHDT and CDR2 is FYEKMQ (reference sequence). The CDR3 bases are TGTGCCAGCAGCCTTCACAATCACCCCCAGCATTTT. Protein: CASSLHNHPQHF.

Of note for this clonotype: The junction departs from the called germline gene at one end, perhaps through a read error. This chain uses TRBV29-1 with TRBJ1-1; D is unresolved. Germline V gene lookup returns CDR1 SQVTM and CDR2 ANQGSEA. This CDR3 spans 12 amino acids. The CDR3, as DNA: TGCATCGCCCGGGCCTCGAACACTGAAGTTTTCTTT. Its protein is CIARASNTEVFF. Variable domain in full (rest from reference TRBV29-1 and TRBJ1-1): SAVISQKPSRDICQRGTSLTIQCQVDSQVTMMFWYRQQPGQSLTLIATANQGSEATYESGFVIDKFPISRPNLTFSTLTVSNMSPEDSSIYLCIARASNTEVFFGQGTRLTVV.

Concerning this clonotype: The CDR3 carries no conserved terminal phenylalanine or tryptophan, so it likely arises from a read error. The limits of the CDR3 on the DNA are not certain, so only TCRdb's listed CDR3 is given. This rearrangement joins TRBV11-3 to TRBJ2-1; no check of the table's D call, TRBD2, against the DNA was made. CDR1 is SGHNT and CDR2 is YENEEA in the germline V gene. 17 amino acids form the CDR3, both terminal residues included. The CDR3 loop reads CASSLGFGGFSYNEQLI.